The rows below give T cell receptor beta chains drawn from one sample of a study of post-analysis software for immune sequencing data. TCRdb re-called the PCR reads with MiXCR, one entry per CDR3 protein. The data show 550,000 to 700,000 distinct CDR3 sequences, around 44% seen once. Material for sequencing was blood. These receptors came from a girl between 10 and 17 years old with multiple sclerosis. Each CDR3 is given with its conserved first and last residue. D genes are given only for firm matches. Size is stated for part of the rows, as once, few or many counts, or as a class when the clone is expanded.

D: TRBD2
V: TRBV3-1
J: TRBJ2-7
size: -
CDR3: CASSHPIGLAGSYEQYF
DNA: TGTGCCAGCAGCCACCCCATAGGGCTAGCGGGATCCTACGAGCAGTACTTC

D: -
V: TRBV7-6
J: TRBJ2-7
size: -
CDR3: CASSLDGGQSPLEQYF
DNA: TGTGCCAGCAGCTTGGACGGGGGACAGTCCCCACTCGAGCAGTACTTC

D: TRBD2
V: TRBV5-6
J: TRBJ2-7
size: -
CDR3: CASSPSSGGTVRQYF
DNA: TGTGCCAGCAGCCCGTCTAGCGGGGGGACGGTCCGGCAGTACTTC

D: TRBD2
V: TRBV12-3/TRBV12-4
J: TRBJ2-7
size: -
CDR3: CASSISGKGSLYNYEQYF
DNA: TGTGCCAGCAGCATAAGCGGGAAGGGTTCCCTGTACAACTACGAGCAGTACTTC

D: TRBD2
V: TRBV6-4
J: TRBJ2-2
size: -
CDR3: CASSDSAGANTGELFF
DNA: TGTGCCAGCAGTGACTCAGCGGGAGCGAACACCGGGGAGCTGTTTTTT

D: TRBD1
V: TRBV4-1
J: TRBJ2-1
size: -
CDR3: CASSHPGYRGNNEQFF
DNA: TGCGCCAGCAGCCATCCTGGGTACAGGGGTAATAATGAGCAGTTCTTC

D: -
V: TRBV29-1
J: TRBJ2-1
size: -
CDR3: CSGIGAGATTEQFF
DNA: TGCAGCGGTATCGGGGCGGGGGCCACAACAGAGCAGTTCTTC

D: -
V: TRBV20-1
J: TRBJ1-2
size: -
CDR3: CSARIAGGLRYGYTF
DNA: TGCAGTGCTAGAATCGCAGGCGGCCTTCGGTATGGCTACACCTTC

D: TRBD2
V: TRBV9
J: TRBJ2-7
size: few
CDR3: CASSVGTSGSYEQYF
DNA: TGTGCCAGCAGCGTAGGGACTAGCGGGTCCTACGAGCAGTACTTC

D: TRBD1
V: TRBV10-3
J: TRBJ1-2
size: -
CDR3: CAISESGTGDGYTF
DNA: TGTGCCATCAGTGAGTCTGGGACAGGGGATGGCTACACCTTC

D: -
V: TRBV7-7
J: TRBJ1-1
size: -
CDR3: CASSANLNTEAFF
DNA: TGTGCTAGCAGCGCGAACCTGAACACTGAAGCTTTCTTT

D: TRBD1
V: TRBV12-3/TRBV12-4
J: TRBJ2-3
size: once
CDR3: CASTIPDRGGTDTQYF
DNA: TGTGCCAGCACCATCCCGGACAGGGGTGGCACAGATACGCAGTATTTT

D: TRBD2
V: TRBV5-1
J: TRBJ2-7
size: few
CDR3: CASSPPIAGAHEQYF
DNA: TGCGCCAGCAGCCCCCCGATTGCGGGAGCTCACGAGCAGTACTTC

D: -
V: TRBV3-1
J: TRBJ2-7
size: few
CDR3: CASSPRTEGYEQYF
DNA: TGTGCCAGCAGCCCTCGGACCGAAGGGTACGAGCAGTACTTC

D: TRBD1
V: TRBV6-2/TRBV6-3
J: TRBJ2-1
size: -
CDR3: CASSYVGQGLDEQFF
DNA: TGTGCCAGCAGTTACGTAGGACAGGGGCTTGATGAGCAGTTCTTC

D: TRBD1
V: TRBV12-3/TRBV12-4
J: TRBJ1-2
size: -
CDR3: CASSPTGGDLNYGYTF
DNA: TGTGCCAGCAGTCCGACAGGGGGGGACCTTAACTATGGCTACACCTTC

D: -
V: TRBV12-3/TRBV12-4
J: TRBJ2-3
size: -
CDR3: CASSIPSGTRRDTQYF
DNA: TGTGCCAGCAGTATCCCTTCCGGGACGAGAAGAGATACGCAGTATTTT

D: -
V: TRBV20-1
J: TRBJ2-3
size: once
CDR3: CSASSVTASLNTDTQYF
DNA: TGTAGTGCTAGTTCCGTAACAGCGTCCCTGAACACAGATACGCAGTATTTT

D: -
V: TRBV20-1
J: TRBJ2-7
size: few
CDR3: CSARDKGSQYYEQYF
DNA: TGCAGTGCTAGAGATAAGGGGAGTCAGTACTACGAGCAGTACTTC

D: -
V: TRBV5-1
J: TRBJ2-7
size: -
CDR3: CTSSSESRGSYEQYF
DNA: TGCACCAGCAGCTCGGAGTCCCGGGGCTCCTACGAGCAGTACTTC

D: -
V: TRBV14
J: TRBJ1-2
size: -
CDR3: CASSQGDPYCGYTF
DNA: TGTGCCAGCAGCCAAGGAGATCCTTACTGTGGCTACACCTTC

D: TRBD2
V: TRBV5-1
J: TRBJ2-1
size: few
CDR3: CASSPGLAGSNEQFF
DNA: TGCGCCAGCAGCCCCGGACTAGCGGGGAGCAATGAGCAGTTCTTC

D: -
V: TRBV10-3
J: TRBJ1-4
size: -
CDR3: CAIAGSTNEKRFF
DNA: TGTGCCATCGCGGGATCAACTAATGAAAAACGGTTTTTT

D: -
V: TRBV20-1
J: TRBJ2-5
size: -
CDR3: CSARDVWAQYF
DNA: TGCAGTGCTAGAGATGTATGGGCCCAGTACTTC

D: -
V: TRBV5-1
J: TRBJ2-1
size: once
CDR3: CASSSGTPDMDQFF
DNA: TGCGCCAGCAGCTCCGGGACTCCGGACATGGATCAGTTCTTC

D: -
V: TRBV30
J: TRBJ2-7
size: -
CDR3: CAWNVGTGPYEQYF
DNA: TGTGCCTGGAATGTCGGGACTGGCCCCTACGAGCAGTACTTC

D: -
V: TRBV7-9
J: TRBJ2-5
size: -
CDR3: CASSGGSQETQYF
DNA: TGTGCCAGCAGCGGGGGGTCCCAAGAGACCCAGTACTTC

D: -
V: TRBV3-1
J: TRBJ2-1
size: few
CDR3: CASSQVPVGEQFF
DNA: TGTGCCAGCAGCCAAGTTCCAGTAGGTGAGCAGTTCTTC

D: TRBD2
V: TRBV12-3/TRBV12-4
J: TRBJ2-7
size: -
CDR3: CASSRTSGRYEQYF
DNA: TGTGCCAGCAGTCGGACTAGCGGGAGGTACGAGCAGTACTTC

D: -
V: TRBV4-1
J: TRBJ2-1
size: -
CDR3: CASSQDRDSGESSYNEQFF
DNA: TGCGCCAGCAGCCAAGATCGAGATAGCGGAGAGAGCTCCTACAATGAGCAGTTCTTC

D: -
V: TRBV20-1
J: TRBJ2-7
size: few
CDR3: CSARVIQGRHEQYF
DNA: TGCAGTGCTAGAGTAATCCAGGGGAGGCACGAGCAGTACTTC

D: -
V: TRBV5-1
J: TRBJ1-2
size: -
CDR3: CASSFYRREGYGYTF
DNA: TGCGCCAGCAGCTTCTACAGGAGGGAAGGCTATGGCTACACCTTC

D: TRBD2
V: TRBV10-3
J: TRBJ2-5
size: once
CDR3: CAIGQAGGRVKTRYF
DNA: TGTGCCATCGGGCAAGCGGGGGGCCGGGTTAAGACCCGGTACTTC

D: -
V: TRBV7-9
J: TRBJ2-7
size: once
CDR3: CASSLQVYSYEQYF
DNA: TGTGCCAGCAGCTTACAGGTCTACTCCTACGAGCAGTACTTC

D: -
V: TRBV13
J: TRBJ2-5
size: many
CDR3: CASSLDGPQETQYF
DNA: TGTGCCAGCAGCTTAGATGGGCCCCAAGAGACCCAGTACTTC

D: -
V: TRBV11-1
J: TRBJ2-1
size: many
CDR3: CASSFGSSYNEQFF
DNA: TGTGCCAGCAGCTTCGGCAGCTCCTACAATGAGCAGTTCTTC

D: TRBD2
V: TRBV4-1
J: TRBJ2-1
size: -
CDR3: CASSQDKASGRFSYNEQFF
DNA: TGCGCCAGCAGCCAAGATAAGGCTAGCGGGAGGTTTTCCTACAATGAGCAGTTCTTC

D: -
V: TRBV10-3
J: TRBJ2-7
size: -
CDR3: CASTDETSYEQYF
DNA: TGTGCCAGCACCGATGAGACCTCCTACGAGCAGTACTTC

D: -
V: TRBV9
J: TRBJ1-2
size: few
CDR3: CASSVETAYGYTF
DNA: TGTGCCAGCAGCGTAGAAACAGCGTATGGCTACACCTTC

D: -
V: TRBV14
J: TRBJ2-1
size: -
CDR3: CASSPNFRYNEQFF
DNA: TGTGCCAGCAGCCCTAACTTCAGATACAATGAGCAGTTCTTC

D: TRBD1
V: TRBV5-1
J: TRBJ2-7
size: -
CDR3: CASSLEAGGIAEQYF
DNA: TGCGCCAGCAGCTTGGAGGCAGGGGGAATAGCCGAGCAGTACTTC

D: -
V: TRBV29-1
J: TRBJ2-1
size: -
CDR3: CSVEDPRVYNGQFF
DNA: TGCAGCGTTGAAGATCCCCGGGTCTACAATGGGCAGTTCTTC

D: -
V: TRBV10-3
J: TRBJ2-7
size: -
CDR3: CAIGGVSYEQYF
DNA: TGTGCCATCGGAGGTGTTTCCTACGAGCAGTACTTC

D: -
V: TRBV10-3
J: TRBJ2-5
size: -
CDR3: CAISPSYGIQTQYF
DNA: TGTGCCATCAGTCCTAGCTACGGTATTCAGACCCAGTACTTC

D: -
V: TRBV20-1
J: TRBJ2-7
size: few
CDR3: CSARDAWVPYEQYF
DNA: TGCAGTGCTAGAGACGCTTGGGTCCCCTACGAGCAGTACTTC

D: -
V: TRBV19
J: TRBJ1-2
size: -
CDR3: CASSPGTHGYTF
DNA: TGTGCCAGTAGTCCCGGGACCCATGGCTACACCTTC

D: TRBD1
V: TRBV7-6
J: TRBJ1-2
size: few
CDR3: CASSSRTGVDVGYTF
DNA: TGTGCCAGCAGCTCCCGGACAGGCGTGGATGTGGGTTACACCTTC

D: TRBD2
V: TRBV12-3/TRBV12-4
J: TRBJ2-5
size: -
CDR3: CASSLGTNQETQYF
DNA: TGTGCCAGCAGTTTGGGGACTAACCAAGAGACCCAGTACTTC

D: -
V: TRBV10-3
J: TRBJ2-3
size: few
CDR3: CAIRPEGDTQYF
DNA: TGTGCCATCAGACCCGAGGGGGATACGCAGTATTTT

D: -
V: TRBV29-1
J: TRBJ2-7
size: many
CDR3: CSADSDYEQYF
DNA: TGCAGCGCCGACTCTGACTACGAGCAGTACTTC

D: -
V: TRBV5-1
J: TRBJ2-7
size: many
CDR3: CASSSLPNAGTDAPYEQYF
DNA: TGCGCCAGCAGCTCCCTACCGAACGCCGGGACGGACGCGCCCTACGAGCAGTACTTC